These 32 T cell receptor beta chains were sequenced from one sample in a study of blood T cells in healthy people across ages. With a J-beta primer mix and a sample-barcoded 5' primer, a second PCR ran about 6 to 11 cycles. TCRdb re-derived calls from the 5' RACE reads in MiXCR, one entry per CDR3 protein. The sample shows about 800,000 distinct CDR3 sequences, 20% to 25% of them seen only once. This sample also belongs to another study, concerning T cells of mothers and their children.

The sequencing sample was made of blood. Receptor source: a boy younger than 18 in good health.

This clonotype has just a few counts. The chain links TRBV20-1 to TRBJ2-1, with D uncertain. The length of the CDR3 is 11 residues. Germline V gives CDR1 DFQATT, CDR2 SNEGSKA (reference sequence). Trimming took off 7 bases at V and 5 bases at J, with 9 bases between the two ends. CDR3 amino acids: CSGTRNNEQFF. As DNA, the CDR3 is TGCAGTGGGACCAGGAACAATGAGCAGTTCTTC.

This clonotype was detected only a few times. This chain uses TRBV30 with TRBJ1-1, with 11 nucleotides matching TRBD1. CDR3 length: 16 amino acids. After removal of 2 bases from V and 4 bases from J, the junction contained 9 bases not matched to a gene. Per the germline V gene, CDR1 is GTSNPN and CDR2 is SVGIG (reference sequence). The CDR3 is CAWSSGQGAGGTEAFF. CDR3 DNA sequence: TGTGCCTGGAGTTCCGGACAGGGGGCGGGGGGCACTGAAGCTTTCTTT.

This clonotype was seen a handful of times. V gene TRBV25-1 combines with J gene TRBJ1-4, with 7 bases matching TRBD1. With 3 bases clipped from V and 2 bases from J, the junction kept 3 bases outside the gene matches. CDR3 size: 15 residues. Germline assignment: CDR1 MGHDK and CDR2 SYGVNS. The CDR3 DNA sequence: TGTGCCAGCAGTGAGACGACAGGGACTAATGAAAAACTGTTTTTT. Translation: CASSETTGTNEKLFF. Variable domain in full (rest from reference TRBV25-1 and TRBJ1-4): EADIYQTPRYLVIGTGKKITLECSQTMGHDKMYWYQQDPGMELHLIHYSYGVNSTEKGDLSSESTVSRIRTEHFPLTLESARPSHTSQYLCASSETTGTNEKLFFGSGTQLSVL.

This clonotype was observed a handful of times. The J gene is TRBJ2-5, the V gene TRBV4-3; D perhaps matches TRBD1 (6 bases). Germline assignment: CDR1 LGHNA and CDR2 YSLEER. The CDR3 runs 15 residues. The V gene lost 1 base and the J gene lost 2 bases, with 11 bases spanning the gap. The CDR3 nucleotides read TGCGCCAGCAGCCAAGGCCGGGACACGCAAGAGACCCAGTACTTC. Protein sequence: CASSQGRDTQETQYF.

In its sample, this clonotype was seen a few times. The chain uses TRBV29-1 and TRBJ2-5; D not certain. The better agreement between TRBJ2-7 and the DNA end casts doubt on the J call. Germline CDR1 reads SQVTM; CDR2 reads ANQGSEA. The CDR3 sequence is 10 residues long. CDR3 protein: CSELNYEQYF. CDR3 DNA: TGCAGCGAGCTAAACTACGAGCAGTACTTC.

V is TRBV4-3 and J is TRBJ2-4; 11 positions match TRBD2. Per germline, CDR1 LGHNA and CDR2 YSLEER. The CDR3 is 20 residues long. The junction had 11 bases not matched to a gene; V was cut back by 0 bases and J by 1 base. The CDR3 nucleotides are TGCGCCAGCAGCCAAGATATTAGCGGGGGGGCCTTTGGGGCCAAAAACATTCAGTACTTC. This translates into CASSQDISGGAFGAKNIQYF.

This clonotype was detected a few times. The J gene is TRBJ2-7, the V gene TRBV7-8; 10 bases match TRBD2. The length of the CDR3 is 16 residues. The trim removed 1 base at V and 4 bases at J, leaving 7 bases unmatched. Germline lookup yields CDR1 SGHVS and CDR2 FQNEAQ. CDR3 nucleotide sequence: TGTGCCAGCAGCTTAGTGGGACTAGCGTCGAGTTACGAGCAGTACTTC. Amino acids: CASSLVGLASSYEQYF.

This clonotype was seen more than once but under ten times. The V call is TRBV5-1, the J call TRBJ2-3; the D is unclear. Between the trimmed V and J ends, which lost 2 bases and 6 bases, there was a span of 7 bases. The CDR3 is 12 amino acids. Looked up from germline, CDR1 is SGHRS and CDR2 is YFSETQ. The CDR3 sequence: CASSFLGDTQYF. The DNA of the CDR3 is TGCGCCAGCAGCTTCCTGGGGGATACGCAGTATTTT.

In its sample, this clonotype was seen a few times. The chain carries TRBV5-1 and TRBJ2-3, with a tentative D call TRBD1 (5 bases). Trimming took 2 bases from V and 0 from J, leaving 10 bases between them. This CDR3 comprises 15 residues. Germline CDR1 and CDR2: SGHRS and YFSETQ. The CDR3 here is CASSFTGASTDTQYF. CDR3 DNA: TGCGCCAGCAGCTTCACAGGAGCCAGCACAGATACGCAGTATTTT.

Only a few counts were recorded for this clonotype. This rearrangement joins TRBV27 to TRBJ1-1; 7 bases map to TRBD1. The CDR3 spans 15 residues. V was pared by 3 bases and J by 1 base, with 5 bases of the junction left unmatched. Germline CDR1 reads MNHEY; CDR2 reads SMNVEV (reference sequence). The CDR3 here is CASSFLDRANTEAFF. DNA for the CDR3: TGTGCCAGCAGTTTCTTAGACAGGGCGAACACTGAAGCTTTCTTT.

The chain uses TRBV20-1 and TRBJ2-3, with 8 nucleotides matching TRBD1. With 5 bases clipped from V and 4 bases from J, the junction kept 11 bases outside the gene matches. The V gene's germline CDR1 is DFQATT and CDR2 SNEGSKA (reference sequence). This CDR3 spans 15 amino acids. The CDR3 spells CSAPNQGAGADTQYF. CDR3 bases: TGCAGTGCTCCTAATCAGGGGGCGGGTGCAGATACGCAGTATTTT.

The CDR3 DNA sequence: TGTGCCAGCAGCAACCGGGACGTAGAGACCCAGTACTTC. Translating it yields CASSNRDVETQYF. This chain connects TRBV7-2 to TRBJ2-5; D might be TRBD1 or TRBD2, each matching 5 bases. The CDR3 totals 13 residues. The V gene lost 5 bases and the J gene lost 4 bases, with 11 bases spanning the gap. Germline loops: CDR1 SGHTA, CDR2 FQGNSA.

The chain combines TRBV3-1 with TRBJ2-5, with TRBD2 matching 9 bases. The J call could be wrong; TRBJ2-7 is a better fit for the DNA end. The CDR3 is made up of 16 amino acids. Germline lookup yields CDR1 LGHDT and CDR2 YNNKEL (reference sequence). DNA for the CDR3: TGTGCCAGCAGCCAAGGGAGTAGCGGGAGTGTCCACGAGCAGTACTTC. It specifies CASSQGSSGSVHEQYF.

This clonotype was observed a handful of times. The chain combines TRBV7-9 with TRBJ2-7, with TRBD2 matching over 13 bases. There are 16 residues in the CDR3. Germline loops: CDR1 SEHNR, CDR2 FQNEAQ (reference sequence). V lost 3 bases to trimming and J lost 5 bases; unmatched junction nucleotides: 7. Here the CDR3 DNA reads TGTGCCAGCAGCTTCCAGGGGGGGACTAGCGGGGACGAGCAGTACTTC. Translating it yields CASSFQGGTSGDEQYF.

This clonotype was seen a few times. The CDR3 protein is CAISAESGGAPGELFF. The CDR3 nucleotides are TGTGCCATCAGTGCGGAGAGCGGGGGGGCCCCCGGGGAGCTGTTTTTT. The rearrangement uses TRBV10-3 and TRBJ2-2; 10 bases align to TRBD2. This CDR3 comprises 16 residues. V gave up 4 bases and J gave up 6 bases; unmatched junction bases: 8. Germline V CDR1 and CDR2: ENHRY, SYGVKD.

The chain links TRBV3-1 to TRBJ1-2; weak D call: TRBD1 (6 bases). The germline V gene has CDR1 LGHDT and CDR2 YNNKEL (reference sequence). Deletions cut 5 bases from V and 0 bases from J, with 13 bases between. The CDR3 runs to 15 residues. CDR3 in DNA: TGTGCCAGCAGCGAAGGACAGAAGACTAACTATGGCTACACCTTC. Encoded protein: CASSEGQKTNYGYTF.

The chain combines TRBV13 with TRBJ2-5; D tentatively reads TRBD1 or TRBD2 (5 bases each). Trimming took 4 bases from V and 5 from J, leaving 23 bases between them. Germline V CDR1 and CDR2: PRHDT, FYEKMQ (reference sequence). The CDR3 has 17 residues. CDR3 protein: CASSYSGTVALEETQYF. CDR3 in DNA: TGTGCCAGCAGCTACTCCGGGACCGTAGCTTTAGAGGAGACCCAGTACTTC.

This clonotype was recorded a few times. The gene calls are TRBV2 and TRBJ1-5; the D gene is possibly TRBD1 (5 bases). CDR1 is SNHLY, CDR2 FYNNEI, per germline. The CDR3 has 15 residues. V was shortened by 0 bases and J by 9 bases, with 15 bases between the two germline ends. This CDR3 reads CASSEALGGIWPQHF. CDR3 in DNA: TGTGCCAGCAGTGAAGCGCTCGGGGGGATTTGGCCCCAGCATTTT.

For this clonotype: The junction departs from the called germline gene at one end, perhaps through a read error. V and J are TRBV5-1 and TRBJ2-1, with 9 bases that match TRBD2. This CDR3 region has 17 residues. Germline V gives CDR1 SGHRS, CDR2 YFSETQ. CDR3 region: CASSLGTSTYSYNEQFF. In nucleotides, the CDR3 is TGCGCCAGCAGCTTAGGGACTAGCACCTACTCCTATAATGAGCAGTTCTTC.

V is TRBV7-2 and J is TRBJ2-1, with TRBD2 matching 7 bases. CDR1 and CDR2 from the germline V gene are SGHTA and FQGNSA. J gave up 7 bases and V 1 base, and 10 bases lay outside the gene matches. The CDR3 extends over 16 amino acids. As DNA, the CDR3 is TGTGCCAGCAGCTTAGTGGGCACCGGGACTACGAATGAGCAGTTCTTC. Translation: CASSLVGTGTTNEQFF.

The chain is built from TRBV29-1 and TRBJ1-2, with D hard to call. CDR1 is SQVTM, CDR2 ANQGSEA, per germline. Trimming removed 6 bases at V and 8 bases at J, with 19 bases between. The CDR3 covers 13 residues. The CDR3: CSVSDPLDVGYTF. CDR3 in DNA: TGCAGCGTCAGTGACCCCTTGGACGTCGGCTACACCTTC. Full variable domain (rest looked up from reference TRBV29-1 and TRBJ1-2): SAVISQKPSRDICQRGTSLTIQCQVDSQVTMMFWYRQQPGQSLTLIATANQGSEATYESGFVIDKFPISRPNLTFSTLTVSNMSPEDSSIYLCSVSDPLDVGYTFGSGTRLTVV.

This clonotype has just a few counts. The chain couples TRBV7-2 to TRBJ2-2; 8 nucleotides match TRBD2. Trimming cost V 4 bases and J 5 bases; bases outside gene matches: 9. Germline V gene lookup returns CDR1 SGHTA and CDR2 FQGNSA. The CDR3 covers 16 residues. CDR3 nucleotide sequence: TGTGCCAGCAGCTGGCCGACTAGCGCACCGACCGGGGAGCTGTTTTTT. It translates to CASSWPTSAPTGELFF. The entire variable domain, with the rest obtained from reference TRBV7-2 and TRBJ2-2, is as follows: GAGVSQSPSNKVTEKGKDVELRCDPISGHTALYWYRQSLGQGLEFLIYFQGNSAPDKSGLPSDRFSAERTGGSVSTLTIQRTQQEDSAVYLCASSWPTSAPTGELFFGEGSRLTVL.

Only a few counts were recorded for this clonotype. V usage is TRBV6-6 and J usage is TRBJ2-2, with a weak D call TRBD1 (6 bases). The ends were cut back, 2 bases at V and 5 bases at J, with 9 bases in the middle. CDR3 length: 14 residues. Germline CDR1 and CDR2: MNHNY and SVGAGI (reference sequence). The CDR3 DNA reads TGTGCCAGCAGTTACCGGGACAAGACCGGGGAGCTGTTTTTT. Amino acid sequence: CASSYRDKTGELFF.

CDR3 coding DNA: TGTGCCAGCAGCCCAAGGGCAGGTTGGGGGACTGAAGCTTTCTTT. Translating it yields CASSPRAGWGTEAFF. The rearrangement links TRBV5-5 to TRBJ1-1; the D gene is possibly TRBD1 (5 bases). CDR1 SGHKS and CDR2 YYEKEE come from the germline V gene (reference sequence). This CDR3 contains 15 residues. Trimming removed 4 bases from V and 5 bases from J, with 18 bases in between.

This clonotype was seen many times. The genes are TRBV6-2 or TRBV6-3 and TRBJ2-5, with D unresolved. Deletions cut 2 bases from V and 3 bases from J, with 1 base between. Germline CDR1 is MNHEY and CDR2 is SVGEGT. The length of the CDR3 is 11 residues. The CDR3 DNA is TGTGCCAGCAGTTACGAAGAGACCCAGTACTTC. This encodes CASSYEETQYF.

V is TRBV15 and J is TRBJ2-1; possibly TRBD1 for D (6 bases). There are 15 residues in the CDR3. Germline CDR1 reads LNHNV; CDR2 reads YYDKDF (reference sequence). With 3 bases removed from V and 8 bases from J, the gap between germline ends came to 17 bases. The CDR3 protein is CATSRSGAGIYEQFF. CDR3 DNA sequence: TGTGCCACCAGCAGGTCAGGGGCCGGTATCTATGAGCAGTTCTTC.

The V and J genes are TRBV29-1 and TRBJ2-1; no definite D call. Trimming removed 3 bases at V and 1 base at J, with 10 bases between. The CDR3 extends over 14 amino acids. CDR1 and CDR2 from the germline V gene are SQVTM and ANQGSEA. CDR3 nucleotide sequence: TGCAGCGTTGATAACCTGGAGTCCTACAATGAGCAGTTCTTC. It specifies CSVDNLESYNEQFF.

This clonotype showed up just a few times. The V gene is TRBV5-1, the J gene TRBJ2-1; TRBD1 matches 8 bases. The CDR3 covers 16 residues. After removal of 0 bases from V and 7 bases from J, the junction contained 9 bases not matched to a gene. Germline lookup yields CDR1 SGHRS and CDR2 YFSETQ. The CDR3 DNA follows: TGCGCCAGCAGCTTGGGATCAGGACAGGGCCGGAATGAGCAGTTCTTC. This translates into CASSLGSGQGRNEQFF.

This clonotype was seen ten or more times. For the CDR3, the DNA is TGTGCCAGCAGCCAGGGGCAGGGTAACGAGCAGTACTTC. The encoded protein is CASSQGQGNEQYF. This rearrangement joins TRBV3-1 to TRBJ2-7; maybe TRBD1 (5 bases). The CDR3 has 13 residues. Germline V gene data show CDR1 as LGHDT and CDR2 as YNNKEL (reference sequence). Trimming removed 3 bases from V and 5 bases from J, with 11 bases in between.

Only a few counts were recorded for this clonotype. The genes are TRBV28 and TRBJ2-5, with TRBD2 matching 9 bases. TRBJ2-1 matches the DNA end more closely, so the J call is doubtful. Germline V CDR1 and CDR2: MDHEN, SYDVKM. The CDR3 runs 14 residues. This chain's CDR3 is CASLRVAGENEQFF. CDR3 sequence (DNA): TGTGCCAGCCTAAGGGTAGCGGGAGAGAATGAGCAGTTCTTC.

There are many counts of this clonotype. The rearrangement links TRBV6-2 or TRBV6-3 to TRBJ2-2, with 11 positions matching TRBD2. CDR3 length: 17 amino acids. Looked up from germline, CDR1 is MNHEY and CDR2 is SVGEGT. V lost 7 bases, J lost 5 bases, and 12 bases stayed unmatched. The CDR3 loop is CASTPRPSGRWTGELFF. For the CDR3, the DNA is TGTGCCAGCACCCCGCGCCCTAGCGGGAGGTGGACCGGGGAGCTGTTTTTT.

There are a few counts of this clonotype. V is TRBV16 and J is TRBJ1-5, with D possibly being TRBD1 (6 bases). The CDR3 extends over 15 amino acids. V was pared by 6 bases and J by 2 bases, with 14 bases between. The germline V gene encodes CDR1 KGHSY and CDR2 FQNENV. The CDR3 region is CASSHNRVGNQPQHF. DNA for the CDR3: TGTGCCAGCAGTCACAACAGGGTAGGCAATCAGCCCCAGCATTTT.